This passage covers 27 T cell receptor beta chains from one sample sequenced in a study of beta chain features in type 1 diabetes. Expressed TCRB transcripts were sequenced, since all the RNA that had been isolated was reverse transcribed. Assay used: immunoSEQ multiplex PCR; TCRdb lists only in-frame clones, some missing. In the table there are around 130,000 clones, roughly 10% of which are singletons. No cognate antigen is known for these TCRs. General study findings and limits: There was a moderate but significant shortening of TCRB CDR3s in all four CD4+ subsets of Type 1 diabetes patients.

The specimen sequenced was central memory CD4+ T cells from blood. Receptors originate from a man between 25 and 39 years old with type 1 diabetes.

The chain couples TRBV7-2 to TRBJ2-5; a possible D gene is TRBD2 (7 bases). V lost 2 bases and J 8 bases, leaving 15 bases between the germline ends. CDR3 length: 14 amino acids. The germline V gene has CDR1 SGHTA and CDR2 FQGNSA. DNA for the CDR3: TGTGCCAGCAGCTTATTCCAAGCGGGGACAACCCAGTACTTC. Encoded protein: CASSLFQAGTTQYF.

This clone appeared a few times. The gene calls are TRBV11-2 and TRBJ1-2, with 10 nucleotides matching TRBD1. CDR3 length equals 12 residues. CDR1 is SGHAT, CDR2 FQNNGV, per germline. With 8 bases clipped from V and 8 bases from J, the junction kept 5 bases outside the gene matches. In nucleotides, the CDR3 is TGTGCCAGCTCCGGGACAGGGGTCGGCTACACCTTC. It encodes CASSGTGVGYTF.

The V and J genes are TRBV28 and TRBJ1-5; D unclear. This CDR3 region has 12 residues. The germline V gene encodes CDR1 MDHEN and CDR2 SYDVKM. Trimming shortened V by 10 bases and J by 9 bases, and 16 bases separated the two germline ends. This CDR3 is CANPDGLRPQHF. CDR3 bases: TGTGCCAACCCGGACGGACTTAGGCCCCAGCATTTT.

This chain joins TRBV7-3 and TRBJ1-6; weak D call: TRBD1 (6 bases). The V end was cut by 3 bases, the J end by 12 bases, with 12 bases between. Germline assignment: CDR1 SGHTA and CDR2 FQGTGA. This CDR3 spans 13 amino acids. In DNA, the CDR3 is TGTGCCAGCAGCTTCCAGGGGTTAAGACCCCTCCACTTT. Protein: CASSFQGLRPLHF. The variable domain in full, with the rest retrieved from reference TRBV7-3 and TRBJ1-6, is GAGVSQTPSNKVTEKGKYVELRCDPISGHTALYWYRQSLGQGPEFLIYFQGTGAADDSGLPNDRFFAVRPEGSVSTLKIQRTERGDSAVYLCASSFQGLRPLHFGNGTRLTVT.

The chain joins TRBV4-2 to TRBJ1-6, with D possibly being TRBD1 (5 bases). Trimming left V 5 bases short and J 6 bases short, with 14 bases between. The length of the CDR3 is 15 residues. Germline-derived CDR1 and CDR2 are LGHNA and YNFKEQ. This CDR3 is CASSGSGDRNSPLHF. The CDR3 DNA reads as TGTGCCAGCAGCGGCTCGGGGGATCGTAATTCACCCCTCCACTTT.

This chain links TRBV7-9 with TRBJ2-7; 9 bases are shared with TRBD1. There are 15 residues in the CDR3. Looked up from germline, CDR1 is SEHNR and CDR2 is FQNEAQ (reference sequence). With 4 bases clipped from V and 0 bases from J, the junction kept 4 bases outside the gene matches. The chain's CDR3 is CASSSGTGSSYEQYF. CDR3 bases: TGTGCCAGCAGCTCCGGGACAGGGAGCTCCTACGAGCAGTACTTC.

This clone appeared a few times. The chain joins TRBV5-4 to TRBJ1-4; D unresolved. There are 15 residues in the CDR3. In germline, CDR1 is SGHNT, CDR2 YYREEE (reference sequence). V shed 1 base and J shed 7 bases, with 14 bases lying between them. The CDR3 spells CASSLKSPTVEKLFF. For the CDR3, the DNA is TGTGCCAGCAGCTTGAAATCCCCTACCGTTGAAAAACTGTTTTTT.

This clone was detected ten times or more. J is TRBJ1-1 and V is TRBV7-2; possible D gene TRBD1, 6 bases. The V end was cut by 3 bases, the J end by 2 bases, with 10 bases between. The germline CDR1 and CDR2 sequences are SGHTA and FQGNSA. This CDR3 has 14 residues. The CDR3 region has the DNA TGTGCCAGCAGCTTTTGGACAGTTAACACTGAAGCTTTCTTT. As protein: CASSFWTVNTEAFF.

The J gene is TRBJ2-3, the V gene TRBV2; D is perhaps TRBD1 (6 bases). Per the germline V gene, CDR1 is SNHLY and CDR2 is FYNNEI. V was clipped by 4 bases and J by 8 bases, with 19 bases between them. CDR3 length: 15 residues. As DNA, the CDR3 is TGTGCCAGCAGTGCCCGGCGGCAGGGGTCCCTTACGCAGTATTTT. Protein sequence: CASSARRQGSLTQYF. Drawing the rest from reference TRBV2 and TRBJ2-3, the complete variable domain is EPEVTQTPSHQVTQMGQEVILRCVPISNHLYFYWYRQILGQKVEFLVSFYNNEISEKSEIFDDQFSVERPDGSNFTLKIRSTKLEDSAMYFCASSARRQGSLTQYFGPGTRLTVL.

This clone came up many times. The CDR3 here is CASSLRLRNEQYF. CDR3 in DNA: TGTGCCAGCAGTTTAAGGCTGCGGAACGAGCAGTACTTC. The chain carries TRBV28 and TRBJ2-7, with no clear D. Per germline, CDR1 MDHEN and CDR2 SYDVKM. The V gene lost 2 bases and the J gene lost 5 bases, with 10 bases spanning the gap. The length of the CDR3 is 13 residues.

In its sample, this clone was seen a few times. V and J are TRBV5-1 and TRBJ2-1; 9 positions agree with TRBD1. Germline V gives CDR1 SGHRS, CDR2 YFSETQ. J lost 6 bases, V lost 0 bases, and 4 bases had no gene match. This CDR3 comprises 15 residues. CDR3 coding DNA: TGCGCCAGCAGCTTGGAAGGACAGGGGTTCAATGAGCAGTTCTTC. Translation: CASSLEGQGFNEQFF. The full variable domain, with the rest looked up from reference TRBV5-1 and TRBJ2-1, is KAGVTQTPRYLIKTRGQQVTLSCSPISGHRSVSWYQQTPGQGLQFLFEYFSETQRNKGNFPGRFSGRQFSNSRSEMNVSTLELGDSALYLCASSLEGQGFNEQFFGPGTRLTVL.

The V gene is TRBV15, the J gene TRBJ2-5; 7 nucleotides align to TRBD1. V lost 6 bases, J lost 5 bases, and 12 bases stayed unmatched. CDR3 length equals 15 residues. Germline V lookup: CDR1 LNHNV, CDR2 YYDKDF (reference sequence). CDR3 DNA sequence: TGTGCCACCAGTCTACCCCCGGGACAGAGGGAGACCCAGTACTTC. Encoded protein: CATSLPPGQRETQYF.

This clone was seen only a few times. The chain's CDR3 is CASSVGGSKETQYF. As DNA, the CDR3 is TGTGCCAGCAGCGTAGGTGGTAGTAAGGAGACCCAGTACTTC. The rearrangement links TRBV9 to TRBJ2-5; no firm D call. The CDR3 runs 14 residues. Germline CDR1 reads SGDLS; CDR2 reads YYNGEE. Trimming took 0 bases from V and 5 from J, leaving 11 bases between them.

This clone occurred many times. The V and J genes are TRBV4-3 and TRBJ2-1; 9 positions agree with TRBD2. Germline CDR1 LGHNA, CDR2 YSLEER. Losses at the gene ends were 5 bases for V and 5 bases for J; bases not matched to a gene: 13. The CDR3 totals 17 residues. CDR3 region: CASSEGAGGIHNNEQFF. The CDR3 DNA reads TGCGCCAGCAGCGAAGGGGCGGGGGGGATCCATAACAATGAGCAGTTCTTC.

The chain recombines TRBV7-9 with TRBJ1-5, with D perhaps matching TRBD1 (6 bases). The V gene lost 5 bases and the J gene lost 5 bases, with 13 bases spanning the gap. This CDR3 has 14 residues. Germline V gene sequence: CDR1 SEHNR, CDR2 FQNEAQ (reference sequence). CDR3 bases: TGTGCCAGCAGCGAACAGGGCCCGTATCAGCCCCAGCATTTT. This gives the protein CASSEQGPYQPQHF.

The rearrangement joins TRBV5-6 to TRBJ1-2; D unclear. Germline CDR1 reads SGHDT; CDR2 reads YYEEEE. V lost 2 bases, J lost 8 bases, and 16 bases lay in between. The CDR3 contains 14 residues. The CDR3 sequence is CASSFGSWSDGYTF. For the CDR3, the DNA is TGTGCCAGCAGCTTTGGGAGTTGGAGTGACGGCTACACCTTC.

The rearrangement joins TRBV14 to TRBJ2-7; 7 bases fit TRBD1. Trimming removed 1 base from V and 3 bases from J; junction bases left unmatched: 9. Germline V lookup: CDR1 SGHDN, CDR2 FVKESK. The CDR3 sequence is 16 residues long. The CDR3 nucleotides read TGTGCCAGCAGCCAAGTCCGGGACAGCATTTACTACGAGCAGTACTTC. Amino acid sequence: CASSQVRDSIYYEQYF.

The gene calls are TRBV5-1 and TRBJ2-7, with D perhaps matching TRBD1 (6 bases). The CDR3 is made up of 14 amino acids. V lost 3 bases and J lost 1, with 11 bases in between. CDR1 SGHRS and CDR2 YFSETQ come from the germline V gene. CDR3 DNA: TGCGCCAGCAGCTCCTCGACAGGTTCCTACGAGCAGTACTTC. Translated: CASSSSTGSYEQYF.

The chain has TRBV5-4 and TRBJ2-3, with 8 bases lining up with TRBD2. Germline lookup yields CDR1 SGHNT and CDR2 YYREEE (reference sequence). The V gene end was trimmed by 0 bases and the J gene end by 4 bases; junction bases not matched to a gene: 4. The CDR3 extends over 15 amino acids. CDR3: CASSLGRGASDTQYF. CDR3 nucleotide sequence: TGTGCCAGCAGCTTGGGGCGGGGGGCGTCAGATACGCAGTATTTT.

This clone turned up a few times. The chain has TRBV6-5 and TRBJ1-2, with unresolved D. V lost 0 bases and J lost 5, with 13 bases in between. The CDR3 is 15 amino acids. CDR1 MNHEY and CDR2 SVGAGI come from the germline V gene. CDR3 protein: CASSYSWTGEYGYTF. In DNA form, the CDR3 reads TGTGCCAGCAGTTACTCCTGGACGGGAGAGTATGGCTACACCTTC.

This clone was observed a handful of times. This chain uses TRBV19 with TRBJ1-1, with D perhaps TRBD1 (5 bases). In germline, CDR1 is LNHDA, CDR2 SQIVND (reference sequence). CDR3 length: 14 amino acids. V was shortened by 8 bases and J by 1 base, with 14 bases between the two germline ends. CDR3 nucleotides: TGTGCCAGTCGCCGGGACTTTCAGAACACTGAAGCTTTCTTT. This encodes CASRRDFQNTEAFF. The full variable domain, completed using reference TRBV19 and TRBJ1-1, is DGGITQSPKYLFRKEGQNVTLSCEQNLNHDAMYWYRQDPGQGLRLIYYSQIVNDFQKGDIAEGYSVSREKKESFPLTVTSAQKNPTAFYLCASRRDFQNTEAFFGQGTRLTVV.

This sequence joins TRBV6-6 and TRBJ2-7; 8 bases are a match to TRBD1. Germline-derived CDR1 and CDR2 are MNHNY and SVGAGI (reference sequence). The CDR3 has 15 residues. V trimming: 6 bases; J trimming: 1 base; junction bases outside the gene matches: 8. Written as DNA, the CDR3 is TGTGCCAGCAGAACCGGGACAGGAAAGTCCTACGAGCAGTACTTC. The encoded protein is CASRTGTGKSYEQYF.

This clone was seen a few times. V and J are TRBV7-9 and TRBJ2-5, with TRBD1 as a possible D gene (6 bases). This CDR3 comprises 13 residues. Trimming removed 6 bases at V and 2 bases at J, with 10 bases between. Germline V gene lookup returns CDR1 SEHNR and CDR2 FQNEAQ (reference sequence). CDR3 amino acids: CASSIQGQETQYF. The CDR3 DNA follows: TGTGCCAGCAGTATCCAGGGGCAAGAGACCCAGTACTTC. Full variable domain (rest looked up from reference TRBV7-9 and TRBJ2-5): DTGVSQNPRHKITKRGQNVTFRCDPISEHNRLYWYRQTLGQGPEFLTYFQNEAQLEKSRLLSDRFSAERPKGSFSTLEIQRTEQGDSAMYLCASSIQGQETQYFGPGTRLLVL.

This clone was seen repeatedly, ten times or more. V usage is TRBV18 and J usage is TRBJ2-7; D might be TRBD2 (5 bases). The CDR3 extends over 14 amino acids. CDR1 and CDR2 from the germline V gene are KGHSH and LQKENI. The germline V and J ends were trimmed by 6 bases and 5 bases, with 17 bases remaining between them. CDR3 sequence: CASSPGLLGNEQYF. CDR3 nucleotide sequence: TGTGCCAGCTCCCCCGGTCTCCTCGGGAACGAGCAGTACTTC.

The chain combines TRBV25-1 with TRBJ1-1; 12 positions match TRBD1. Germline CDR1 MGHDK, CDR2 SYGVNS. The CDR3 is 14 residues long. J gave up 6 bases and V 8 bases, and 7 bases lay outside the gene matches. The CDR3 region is CASGQGQGAAEAFF. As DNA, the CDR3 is TGTGCCAGCGGACAGGGACAGGGGGCTGCTGAAGCTTTCTTT.

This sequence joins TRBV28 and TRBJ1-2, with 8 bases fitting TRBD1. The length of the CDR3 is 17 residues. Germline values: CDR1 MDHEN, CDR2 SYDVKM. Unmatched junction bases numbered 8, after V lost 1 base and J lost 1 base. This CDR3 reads CASSLSSGGAHNYGYTF. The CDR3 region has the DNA TGTGCCAGCAGTTTATCGTCAGGGGGCGCCCATAACTATGGCTACACCTTC.

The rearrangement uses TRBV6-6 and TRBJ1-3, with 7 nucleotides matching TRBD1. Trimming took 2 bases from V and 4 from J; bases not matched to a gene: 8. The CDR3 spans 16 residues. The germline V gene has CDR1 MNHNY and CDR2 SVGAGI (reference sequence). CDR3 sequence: CASSYTRQGVGNTIYF. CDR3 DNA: TGTGCCAGCAGTTACACGAGACAGGGTGTCGGAAACACCATATATTTT.